These T cell receptor beta chains were read from a single sample in a study of T-cell reconstitution after alpha-beta-depleted transplantation in children. TCRdb passed the PCR reads through MiXCR, listing each CDR3 protein once. The sample gives about 610,000 distinct CDR3 sequences, approximately 10% of which show up once; about 4% is in the top ten. The input for sequencing was PBMCs from the stem cell graft donor, taken from the stem cell graft. These receptors were obtained from a human donor who donated a stem cell graft to a child with acute myeloid leukemia. CDR3s include the opening cysteine and the closing phenylalanine or tryptophan. The D gene is left open where the match is weak. A row's size may be missing; if present it is once, few, many or a size class.

CDR3 length	D gene	V gene	clone size	J gene	CDR3 protein	CDR3 DNA
18	-	TRBV5-1	-	TRBJ2-3	CASSLGAAGLTFTDTQYF	TGCGCCAGCAGCTTGGGGGCCGCAGGCCTGACCTTCACAGATACGCAGTATTTT
18	TRBD1	TRBV11-2	-	TRBJ2-6	CASVLLGQVRSGANVLTF	TGTGCCAGCGTGCTCCTGGGACAGGTTAGGTCCGGGGCCAACGTCCTGACTTTC
17	TRBD2	TRBV28	few	TRBJ2-3	CASSPLPGLADTDTQYF	TGTGCCAGCAGTCCCCTGCCGGGACTAGCGGACACAGATACGCAGTATTTT
16	-	TRBV7-2	many	TRBJ2-2	CASSLGFRLATGELFF	TGTGCCAGCAGCTTAGGTTTTCGGCTGGCTACCGGGGAGCTGTTTTTT
12	TRBD2	TRBV30	-	TRBJ2-1	CAWGTLAGPQFF	TGTGCCTGGGGAACGTTAGCGGGACCGCAGTTCTTC
15	TRBD2	TRBV11-2	few	TRBJ2-7	CASSLGGTSGRPAFF	TGTGCCAGCAGCTTAGGAGGGACTAGCGGGAGGCCCGCCTTCTTC
15	-	TRBV7-2	many	TRBJ2-7	CASSLGGGSSYEQYF	TGTGCCAGCAGCCTTGGCGGAGGGAGCTCCTACGAGCAGTACTTC
14	-	TRBV11-2	-	TRBJ2-7	CASSPETGRYEQYF	TGTGCCAGCAGCCCCGAGACAGGGAGGTACGAGCAGTACTTC
13	-	TRBV28	-	TRBJ1-1	CASSPTYNTEAFF	TGTGCCAGCAGTCCGACCTACAACACTGAAGCTTTCTTT
13	-	TRBV30	-	TRBJ2-1	CAWSRGGYNEQFF	TGTGCCTGGAGTAGGGGGGGGTACAATGAGCAGTTCTTC
17	TRBD1	TRBV7-7	-	TRBJ2-3	CASSRFSGQGLTDTQYF	TGTGCTAGCAGCCGTTTCTCGGGACAGGGGCTCACAGATACGCAGTATTTT
16	TRBD2	TRBV4-2	-	TRBJ2-7	CASSQDGTSVSYEQYF	TGTGCCAGCAGCCAAGATGGGACTAGCGTCTCCTACGAGCAGTACTTC
17	-	TRBV9	few	TRBJ2-3	CASSVYSGGGPGDTQYF	TGTGCCAGCAGCGTATACTCCGGCGGAGGCCCGGGAGATACGCAGTATTTT
15	-	TRBV7-9	-	TRBJ2-7	CASSLRRDSSYEQYF	TGTGCCAGCAGCTTACGGCGGGATTCCTCCTACGAGCAGTACTTC
13	-	TRBV5-1	once	TRBJ1-1	CASSSRTDTGAFF	TGCGCCAGCAGCTCCCGGACCGACACAGGGGCTTTCTTT
13	-	TRBV20-1	few	TRBJ1-1	CSAGARGWTEAFF	TGCAGTGCTGGAGCCCGGGGGTGGACTGAAGCTTTCTTT
18	TRBD1	TRBV3-1	-	TRBJ2-4	CASSQRPWDRLAKNIQYF	TGTGCCAGCAGCCAACGACCCTGGGACAGGCTAGCCAAAAACATTCAGTACTTC
15	TRBD2	TRBV7-2	-	TRBJ2-3	CASSLRGRPGDTQYF	TGTGCCAGCAGCTTACGCGGGAGGCCGGGAGATACGCAGTATTTT
15	TRBD1	TRBV20-1	-	TRBJ2-3	CSASRTGGASGTQYF	TGCAGTGCTAGCCGGACAGGGGGGGCCAGCGGGACGCAGTATTTT
14	-	TRBV5-1	few	TRBJ2-5	CASSPGRAQETQYF	TGCGCCAGCAGCCCAGGGAGAGCGCAAGAGACCCAGTACTTC
12	-	TRBV29-1	-	TRBJ2-1	CSVAGAYNEQFF	TGCAGCGTTGCCGGGGCGTACAATGAGCAGTTCTTC
14	-	TRBV5-6	many	TRBJ1-5	CASSLKGFNQPQHF	TGTGCCAGCAGCTTGAAGGGCTTCAATCAGCCCCAGCATTTT
13	-	TRBV18	few	TRBJ1-3	CASSPGKGNTIYF	TGTGCCAGCTCACCAGGGAAAGGAAACACCATATATTTT
15	TRBD2	TRBV9	once	TRBJ2-5	CASSVYGGRMDTQYF	TGTGCCAGCAGCGTATACGGCGGGAGGATGGACACCCAGTACTTC
16	-	TRBV28	few	TRBJ1-3	CASSLGRGFSGNTIYF	TGTGCCAGCAGCTTGGGCAGGGGCTTCTCTGGAAACACCATATATTTT
12	-	TRBV6-2/TRBV6-3	many	TRBJ1-5	CASSYGGQPQHF	TGTGCCAGCAGTTACGGGGGGCAGCCCCAGCATTTT
13	TRBD1	TRBV18	-	TRBJ1-1	CASSSQQGSEAFF	TGTGCCAGCTCATCCCAACAGGGGTCTGAAGCTTTCTTT
14	-	TRBV3-1	few	TRBJ1-5	CASSQIHSNQPQHF	TGTGCCAGCAGCCAAATTCACAGCAATCAGCCCCAGCATTTT
13	-	TRBV7-2	many	TRBJ1-5	CASSGRGNQPQHF	TGTGCCAGCAGCGGGCGGGGCAATCAGCCCCAGCATTTT
22	TRBD2	TRBV6-2/TRBV6-3	many	TRBJ2-7	CASSYSIPLRFLPLAGSYEQYF	TGTGCCAGCAGTTACTCGATCCCCCTTCGATTTCTTCCACTAGCGGGGTCCTACGAGCAGTACTTC
15	-	TRBV7-2	few	TRBJ2-5	CASSFTGSLSPAQYF	TGTGCCAGCAGCTTTACAGGGTCCCTAAGTCCGGCCCAGTACTTC
15	-	TRBV12-3/TRBV12-4	few	TRBJ1-1	CASSAGGGVNTEAFF	TGTGCCAGCAGTGCCGGGGGCGGGGTGAACACTGAAGCTTTCTTT
16	-	TRBV5-1	-	TRBJ1-4	CASSLGEAATSEKLFF	TGCGCCAGCAGCCTAGGGGAGGCGGCAACTTCTGAAAAACTGTTTTTT
14	TRBD2	TRBV29-1	many	TRBJ2-2	CSGAALAGSGELFF	TGCAGCGGGGCGGCACTAGCGGGATCCGGGGAGCTGTTTTTT
13	-	TRBV6-1	-	TRBJ2-1	CASRNPTGSEQFF	TGTGCCAGCAGAAACCCTACTGGTAGCGAGCAGTTCTTC
15	-	TRBV20-1	-	TRBJ2-7	CSARDQDGQTYEQYF	TGCAGTGCTAGAGATCAGGACGGACAAACCTACGAGCAGTACTTC
16	-	TRBV5-1	few	TRBJ2-2	CASSLGASWNTGELFF	TGCGCCAGCAGCTTGGGGGCTAGCTGGAACACCGGGGAGCTGTTTTTT
15	-	TRBV3-1	many	TRBJ1-5	CASSQDPQGTQPQHF	TGTGCCAGCAGCCAAGACCCGCAGGGGACTCAGCCCCAGCATTTT
14	-	TRBV29-1	-	TRBJ2-2	CSVEAAPRAGELFF	TGCAGCGTTGAAGCAGCTCCCAGGGCCGGGGAGCTGTTTTTT